This T cell receptor beta chain was sequenced for a study of blood T cells in healthy people across ages. Overall study: When template switching was applied, about one barcoded beta molecule was captured per two T cells.

Alongside a J-beta primer mix, a sample-barcoded 5' primer served in a second PCR lasting roughly 6 to 11 cycles. TCRdb ran MiXCR on the 5' RACE reads and lists one entry per CDR3 protein. The repertoire holds over 700,000 distinct CDR3 sequences, with 53% as singletons. The CDR3 contains 15 residues. There were healthy Caucasian individuals from Russia, aged roughly 6 to 90, serving as donors. With each sample, at least 5.5 micrograms of total RNA were extracted. This TCR derives from an elderly man in good health. Sequencing input: blood. V usage is TRBV21-1 and J usage is TRBJ2-7; TRBD1, the table's D call, was not compared with the DNA. TRBV21-1 is given as a pseudogene. CDR3 in DNA: TGTGCCAGCAGCCCAGAATATAGGCCCCTTGACGAGCAGTACTTC. Encoded protein: CASSPEYRPLDEQYF.